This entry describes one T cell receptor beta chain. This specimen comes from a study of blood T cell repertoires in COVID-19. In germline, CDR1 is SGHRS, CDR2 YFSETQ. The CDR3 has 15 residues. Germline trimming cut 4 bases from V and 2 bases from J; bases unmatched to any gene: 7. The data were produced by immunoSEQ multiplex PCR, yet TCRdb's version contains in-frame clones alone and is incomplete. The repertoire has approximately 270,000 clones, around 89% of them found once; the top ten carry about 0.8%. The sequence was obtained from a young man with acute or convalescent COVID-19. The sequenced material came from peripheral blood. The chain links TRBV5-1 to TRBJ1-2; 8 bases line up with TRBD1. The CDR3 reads CASSMTGQGNYGYTF. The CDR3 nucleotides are TGCGCCAGCAGCATGACCGGACAGGGAAACTATGGCTACACCTTC.